This is a list of T cell receptor beta chains from one sample in a study of blood T cell repertoires in COVID-19. Measured with immunoSEQ multiplex PCR; TCRdb has only the in-frame clones, and not every one. The sample has nearly 110,000 clones, 88% seen once; the top ten hold around 7%. Specimen: peripheral blood. The receptors originated from a man aged 50-60 years with active or convalescent COVID-19. CDR3s include the opening cysteine and the closing phenylalanine or tryptophan. The order of the fields is J gene, D gene, clone size, V gene, CDR3 protein, CDR3 DNA. A D gene is named only where the DNA matches it firmly. Only part of the rows carry a size: once, few, many, or a class if the clone is expanded.

J gene: TRBJ1-2; D gene: -; clone size: -; V gene: TRBV6-5; CDR3 protein: CASTVNYGYTF; CDR3 DNA: TGTGCCAGCACGGTGAACTATGGCTACACCTTC
J gene: TRBJ2-2; D gene: -; clone size: -; V gene: TRBV30; CDR3 protein: CAWKRRRTGELFF; CDR3 DNA: TGTGCCTGGAAAAGGAGGCGCACCGGGGAGCTGTTTTTT
J gene: TRBJ1-1; D gene: -; clone size: -; V gene: TRBV11-2; CDR3 protein: CASSFTGGTEAFF; CDR3 DNA: TGTGCCAGCAGCTTTACCGGGGGTACTGAAGCTTTCTTT
J gene: TRBJ2-3; D gene: TRBD2; clone size: once; V gene: TRBV30; CDR3 protein: CAWKVAGATDTQYF; CDR3 DNA: TGTGCCTGGAAGGTAGCGGGAGCGACAGATACGCAGTATTTT
J gene: TRBJ2-7; D gene: -; clone size: -; V gene: TRBV6-6; CDR3 protein: CASSSPAHSMREQYF; CDR3 DNA: TGTGCCAGCAGTTCTCCGGCCCATTCAATGCGGGAGCAGTACTTC
J gene: TRBJ1-3; D gene: -; clone size: -; V gene: TRBV3-1/TRBV3-2; CDR3 protein: CASRALTGLSGNTIYF; CDR3 DNA: TGTGCCAGCCGAGCCTTAACAGGGCTCTCTGGAAACACCATATATTTT
J gene: TRBJ2-3; D gene: TRBD2; clone size: once; V gene: TRBV7-8; CDR3 protein: CASSSPLAGGSDTQYF; CDR3 DNA: TGTGCCAGCAGCTCTCCTCTAGCGGGAGGGTCAGATACGCAGTATTTT
J gene: TRBJ2-2; D gene: -; clone size: -; V gene: TRBV30; CDR3 protein: CAWTPRLNGELFF; CDR3 DNA: TGTGCCTGGACCCCCAGGTTGAACGGGGAGCTGTTTTTT
J gene: TRBJ1-6; D gene: -; clone size: -; V gene: TRBV10-2; CDR3 protein: CATKTDVVGNSPLHF; CDR3 DNA: TGCGCCACCAAGACAGACGTTGTAGGAAATTCACCCCTCCACTTT
J gene: TRBJ2-2; D gene: TRBD2; clone size: -; V gene: TRBV6-6; CDR3 protein: CASSYWGGTGELFF; CDR3 DNA: TGTGCCAGCAGTTACTGGGGGGGGACCGGGGAGCTGTTTTTT
J gene: TRBJ1-6; D gene: -; clone size: few; V gene: TRBV6-2/TRBV6-3; CDR3 protein: CASIPHQGNSPLHF; CDR3 DNA: TGTGCCAGCATCCCACATCAGGGGAATTCACCCCTCCACTTT
J gene: TRBJ1-2; D gene: TRBD1; clone size: -; V gene: TRBV6-6; CDR3 protein: CASSLGQGASYYGYTF; CDR3 DNA: TGTGCCAGCAGTCTAGGACAGGGGGCTAGTTACTATGGCTACACCTTC
J gene: TRBJ1-2; D gene: TRBD1; clone size: -; V gene: TRBV28; CDR3 protein: CASRTGVLYGYTF; CDR3 DNA: TGTGCCAGCAGGACAGGGGTCCTCTATGGCTACACCTTC
J gene: TRBJ1-2; D gene: -; clone size: -; V gene: TRBV15; CDR3 protein: CATSSTGHGGYTF; CDR3 DNA: TGTGCCACCAGCAGTACAGGTCACGGGGGCTACACCTTC
J gene: TRBJ2-7; D gene: TRBD2; clone size: -; V gene: TRBV5-6; CDR3 protein: CASSLYGRAPEQYF; CDR3 DNA: TGTGCCAGCAGCTTGTACGGGAGGGCCCCCGAGCAGTACTTC
J gene: TRBJ1-1; D gene: -; clone size: once; V gene: TRBV18; CDR3 protein: CASSARELNTEAFF; CDR3 DNA: TGTGCCAGCTCAGCCCGCGAACTGAACACTGAAGCTTTCTTT
J gene: TRBJ2-7; D gene: TRBD2; clone size: -; V gene: TRBV9; CDR3 protein: CASSASGDGYEQYF; CDR3 DNA: TGTGCCAGCAGCGCGAGCGGGGATGGATACGAGCAGTACTTC
J gene: TRBJ1-1; D gene: TRBD1; clone size: -; V gene: TRBV27; CDR3 protein: CASSPGQSNTEAFF; CDR3 DNA: TGTGCCAGCAGTCCGGGACAGTCAAACACTGAAGCTTTCTTT
J gene: TRBJ1-2; D gene: -; clone size: -; V gene: TRBV27; CDR3 protein: CASSLSRRLASGEYGYTF; CDR3 DNA: TGTGCCAGCAGTTTATCGAGGCGTCTAGCGTCGGGGGAGTATGGCTACACCTTC
J gene: TRBJ2-2; D gene: -; clone size: -; V gene: TRBV19; CDR3 protein: CASAPQGDTGELFF; CDR3 DNA: TGTGCCAGCGCACCCCAGGGCGACACCGGGGAGCTGTTTTTT
J gene: TRBJ1-1; D gene: -; clone size: -; V gene: TRBV10-3; CDR3 protein: CAISELKVRGADMNTEAFF; CDR3 DNA: TGTGCCATCAGTGAGCTAAAGGTCCGCGGGGCCGACATGAACACTGAAGCTTTCTTT
J gene: TRBJ1-4; D gene: -; clone size: once; V gene: TRBV7-9; CDR3 protein: CASSLPGRTNEKLFF; CDR3 DNA: TGTGCCAGCAGCTTGCCGGGGAGAACTAATGAAAAACTGTTTTTT
J gene: TRBJ1-2; D gene: -; clone size: -; V gene: TRBV6-2/TRBV6-3; CDR3 protein: CASSYSNQDGYTF; CDR3 DNA: TGTGCCAGCAGTTACTCGAATCAGGATGGCTACACCTTC
J gene: TRBJ2-1; D gene: TRBD1; clone size: -; V gene: TRBV7-9; CDR3 protein: CASSFRGREALDEQFF; CDR3 DNA: TGTGCCAGCAGCTTTAGGGGGCGCGAGGCTTTGGATGAGCAGTTCTTC
J gene: TRBJ2-3; D gene: TRBD2; clone size: -; V gene: TRBV5-1; CDR3 protein: CASSPDRTSGRGVERTDTQYF; CDR3 DNA: TGCGCCAGCAGTCCTGATCGGACTAGCGGGAGAGGAGTTGAGCGCACAGATACGCAGTATTTT
J gene: TRBJ2-5; D gene: -; clone size: few; V gene: TRBV19; CDR3 protein: CASSPGLTLGETQYF; CDR3 DNA: TGTGCCAGTTCGCCAGGACTAACCCTCGGGGAGACCCAGTACTTC
J gene: TRBJ2-7; D gene: -; clone size: -; V gene: TRBV10-3; CDR3 protein: CAISESWGVYEQYF; CDR3 DNA: TGTGCCATCAGTGAGTCGTGGGGGGTATACGAGCAGTACTTC
J gene: TRBJ2-7; D gene: -; clone size: -; V gene: TRBV3-1/TRBV3-2; CDR3 protein: CASSPGVYEQYF; CDR3 DNA: TGTGCCAGCAGCCCGGGGGTATACGAGCAGTACTTC
J gene: TRBJ1-3; D gene: -; clone size: -; V gene: TRBV28; CDR3 protein: CASSAAGVSGNTIYF; CDR3 DNA: TGTGCCAGCAGTGCAGCAGGGGTCTCAGGAAACACCATATATTTT
J gene: TRBJ2-2; D gene: -; clone size: -; V gene: TRBV11-2; CDR3 protein: CASSLGGGLVVSEELFF; CDR3 DNA: TGTGCCAGCAGCTTAGGAGGCGGATTAGTCGTTTCGGAGGAGCTGTTTTTT
J gene: TRBJ1-2; D gene: -; clone size: -; V gene: TRBV6-2/TRBV6-3; CDR3 protein: CASSYGRDLSYTF; CDR3 DNA: TGTGCCAGCAGTTACGGCAGAGACTTGAGCTACACCTTC